Listed below are T cell receptor beta chains from one sample, sequenced in a study of shared clonotypes between healthy human individuals. Here immunoSEQ multiplex PCR was the method, and the copy in TCRdb shows in-frame clones only, minus some. There are over a million clones in the sample; 60% to 80% occur only once, and over 1.3% lies in the top ten. Sequenced material: memory CD4+ T cells sorted from blood. These receptors all stem from a man younger than 30 in good health. CDR3s include the opening cysteine and the closing phenylalanine or tryptophan. The order of the fields is CDR3 protein, clone size, V gene. Size values are once, few and many counts, or a class for expanded clones, and some rows have none.

CASSPAAGTEMSRSQFF | once | TRBV28
CASNSDRIRSEAGNTIYF | - | TRBV7-9
CASGGGTGEPYNEQFF | - | TRBV12-5
CATSRAAETGELFF | - | TRBV15
CASSNNMNTEAFF | few | TRBV6-4
CASGLVFLGADSSYGYTF | - | TRBV12-5
CASSRMTGGNYGYTF | - | TRBV6-6
CASSYDSNQPQHF | - | TRBV6-5
CASLSGANTEAFF | - | TRBV18
CASSFQGGAYEQYF | - | TRBV7-9
CASSLAPWEQYF | - | TRBV7-9